This TCR beta chain was sequenced during a study of control samples from healthy donors and cancer patients. TCRdb's copy holds only in-frame clones and misses some; the assay was immunoSEQ multiplex PCR. This sample carries about 140,000 clones, approximately 94% of them seen once, and the ten largest clones take roughly 13%. Germline CDR1 ENHRY, CDR2 SYGVKD. The CDR3 runs to 15 residues. V was pared by 3 bases and J by 3 bases, with 4 bases of the junction left unmatched. The sequenced sample consisted of blood. The gene calls are TRBV10-3 and TRBJ2-1, with 8 positions matching TRBD2. The TCR comes from a man aged 35 to 55 in good health. CDR3 in DNA: TGTGCCATCAGTGACCCGGGACTAGACTACAATGAGCAGTTCTTC. Translating gives CAISDPGLDYNEQFF.